This TCR beta chain was obtained from a study of control samples from healthy donors and cancer patients. Profiling relied on immunoSEQ multiplex PCR, and the TCRdb table lists in-frame clones only, not all of them. The sample holds about 130,000 clones, more than 80% seen once. From germline, CDR1 is LGHNA and CDR2 YSLEER. This CDR3 comprises 16 residues. Trimming took 0 bases from V and 10 from J, leaving 16 bases between them. The sequenced sample was blood. This TCR derives from a man between 18 and 29 years old in good health. V gene TRBV4-3 combines with J gene TRBJ1-6, with D perhaps TRBD1 (6 bases). CDR3 in DNA: TGCGCCAGCAGCCAAGATTTAAACAGGGAACAATCACCCCTCCACTTT. This encodes CASSQDLNREQSPLHF.